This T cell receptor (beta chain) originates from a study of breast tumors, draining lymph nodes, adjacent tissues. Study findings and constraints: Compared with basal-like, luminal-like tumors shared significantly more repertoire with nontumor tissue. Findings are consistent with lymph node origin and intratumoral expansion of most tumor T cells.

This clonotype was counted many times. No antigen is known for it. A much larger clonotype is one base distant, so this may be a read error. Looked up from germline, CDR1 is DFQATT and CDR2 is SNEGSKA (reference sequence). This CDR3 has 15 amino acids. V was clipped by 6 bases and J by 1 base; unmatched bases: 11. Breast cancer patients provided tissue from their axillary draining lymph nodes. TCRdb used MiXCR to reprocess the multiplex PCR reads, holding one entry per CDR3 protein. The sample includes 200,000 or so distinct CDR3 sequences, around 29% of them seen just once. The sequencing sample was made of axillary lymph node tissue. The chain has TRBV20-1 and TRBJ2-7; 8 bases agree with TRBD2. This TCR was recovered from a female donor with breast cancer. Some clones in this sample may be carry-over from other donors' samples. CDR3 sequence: CSAQRTSGSSYEQYF. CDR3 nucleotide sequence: TGCAGTGCCCAACGAACTAGCGGCTCATCCTACGAGCAGTACTTC.